This TCR beta chain was profiled in a study of cytomegalovirus exposure and HLA in healthy donors. The CDR3 contains 15 residues. Germline values: CDR1 SEHNR, CDR2 FQNEAQ (reference sequence). Trimming removed 6 bases at V and 5 bases at J, with 16 bases between. Primers included in the PCR were 60 Vbeta and 13 Jbeta primers. The protocol was immunoSEQ multiplex PCR, while the TCRdb copy is restricted to in-frame clones and leaves out a portion. This sample has 200,000 to 250,000 clones; around 85% occur once, and the top ten carry 1% to 1.5%. The source material was PBMCs. The chain recombines TRBV7-9 with TRBJ2-2; maybe TRBD1 (6 bases). The clonotype originates from a human donor in good health. The CDR3 protein is CASSHTQTGTGELFF. In nucleotides, the CDR3 is TGTGCCAGCAGTCACACTCAGACAGGAACCGGGGAGCTGTTTTTT.